The TCR beta chain under discussion was sequenced for a study of cytotoxic CD8 clonotypes in ibrutinib-treated CLL (dated by TCRdb to about 2021). Broadly, across the study: In this cohort, approximately 15 patients were treatment-naive and ten to eleven were relapsed/refractory, while fewer than 18 had unmutated IGHV. Responses were partial in roughly 25 patients and complete in 2; after median about 63 months follow-up, some 14 stayed in remission and some twelve progressed. The response samples were drawn at a median of 12 months into treatment, with a range of roughly 6 to 40 months. On average, each sample yielded around 270,000 productive templates and about 100,000 productive rearrangements. Longitudinal samples were obtainable from 26 of the 86 participants in the trial. Cryopreserved peripheral blood mononuclear cells were collected at three points: before therapy, at response, and at either sustained remission or disease progression. All remission and progressive disease samples were collected while patients were still receiving ibrutinib. What the authors observed across the whole study: At baseline, clonality was higher than in age-matched healthy donors and showed a strong correlation with circulating CD8+ T-cell counts. Public clonotypes were rare and either contracted or stayed stable during treatment, and the rise in clonality at ibrutinib response reflected the expansion of private clonotypes. Sampling times were not matched between sustained-remission and progressing patients, and lymph node repertoires were not studied. At ibrutinib response clonality went up, during sustained remission it held steady, and at progression it dropped back toward baseline.

CDR1 and CDR2 (KGHSH, LQKENI) derive from the germline V gene. There are 16 amino acids in the CDR3, from cysteine to phenylalanine inclusive. Kept here is only the CDR3 DNA, which spans 48 bases and is read in frame from base 1. V drops 5 bases and J drops 4 bases, leaving 17 bases in between. Each clonotype received, on average, approximately 9.9x coverage in deep resolution sequencing performed on a MiSeq, where the target depth lay between 1 in 1 million and 1 in 200,000 T cells. The immunoSEQ hsTCRB Kit was used to generate the TCR beta libraries. On the authors' methods: ImmunoSEQ Data Assistant and ImmunoSEQ Analyzer were used for data analysis, and V, D and J genes were assigned according to IMGT definitions. Clonality, with values ranging from 0 to 1, was calculated as one minus the normalized Shannon entropy of productive rearrangement frequencies. Public clonotype analysis was restricted to overrepresented clonotypes comprising at least 0.05% of each patient's repertoire. Some 13 repertoires from age-matched healthy donors, obtained from immuneACCESS, served as clonality controls. TCRdb limited this immuneACCESS table to in-frame rearrangements with V and J called. A share of clones is missing; checked studies link under half to unresolved V genes, and the rest is unexplained. V, J and clone size reflect that table, while D and trimming were determined from the DNA. Present in this sample are over 250,000 clones, about 72% of which were seen just once. The ten largest clones capture about 5.8% of the sample.

Concerning this clone itself: Its antigen is currently not known. Base qualities are not provided; no much larger clone lies one nucleotide away.

The sample's time point, from its label and the paper: progressive disease on ibrutinib. About 2 micrograms of genomic DNA were extracted from cryopreserved PBMCs for TCR beta library preparation. Longitudinal blood samples from CLL patients receiving ibrutinib monotherapy were subjected to high-throughput TCR beta sequencing. The patients took part in an open-label, single-center phase 2 trial of ibrutinib monotherapy. The material sequenced was PBMCs, taken at disease progression, from a patient treated with ibrutinib. This receptor was obtained from a human donor with chronic lymphocytic leukemia. The chain employs TRBV18 and TRBJ2-2; the D segment could be TRBD1, given 6 matching bases. Here the CDR3 is given as CASSGPGHPFTGELFF. The DNA sequence is as follows: TGTGCCAGCTCAGGACCGGGACACCCATTCACCGGGGAGCTGTTTTTT.